These 32 T cell receptor beta chains share one sample of origin, sequenced in a study of shared clonotypes between healthy human individuals. Sequenced by immunoSEQ multiplex PCR; TCRdb stores in-frame clones only, minus some. The sample carries 2,500,000 or so clones, 80% to 95% recorded once. The sequenced sample consisted of naive CD4+ T cells from PBMCs. This sample's subset: CD45RA+ positively selected. The receptors here all came from a man aged 18 to 30 in good health. Some clones in this sample may be carry-over from other donors' samples.

This chain connects TRBV29-1 to TRBJ2-5, with 8 nucleotides matching TRBD1. Per germline, CDR1 SQVTM and CDR2 ANQGSEA. This CDR3 has 13 amino acids. The V gene end was trimmed by 6 bases and the J gene end by 1 base; junction bases not matched to a gene: 4. CDR3 DNA sequence: TGCAGCGTGGGGACAGGAGTCCAAGAGACCCAGTACTTC. Translation gives CSVGTGVQETQYF. The entire variable domain, with the rest obtained from reference TRBV29-1 and TRBJ2-5, is as follows: SAVISQKPSRDICQRGTSLTIQCQVDSQVTMMFWYRQQPGQSLTLIATANQGSEATYESGFVIDKFPISRPNLTFSTLTVSNMSPEDSSIYLCSVGTGVQETQYFGPGTRLLVL.

The chain couples TRBV28 to TRBJ1-1, with D perhaps matching TRBD1 (5 bases). This CDR3 spans 14 amino acids. CDR1 is MDHEN and CDR2 is SYDVKM in the germline V gene. Trimming took off 2 bases at V and 6 bases at J, with 13 bases between the two ends. CDR3 sequence: CASSLVGGSAEAFF. The CDR3 DNA reads TGTGCCAGCAGTTTAGTTGGGGGTAGCGCTGAAGCTTTCTTT.

A word on this clone: The same CDR3 arises from other DNA sequences in this sample as well. This chain connects TRBV7-3 to TRBJ1-2; 9 bases line up with TRBD1. Germline values: CDR1 SGHTA, CDR2 FQGTGA. This CDR3 is built from 14 residues. J gave up 8 bases and V 0 bases, and 4 bases lay outside the gene matches. For the CDR3, the DNA is TGTGCCAGCAGCTTAACGGGACAGGGTGCGGGCTACACCTTC. It specifies CASSLTGQGAGYTF.

The chain carries TRBV6-5 and TRBJ2-2, with 7 bases lining up with TRBD1. The V gene end was trimmed by 5 bases and the J gene end by 1 base; junction bases not matched to a gene: 4. Germline assignment: CDR1 MNHEY and CDR2 SVGAGI. The CDR3 spans 15 residues. This CDR3 reads CASSRGTVNTGELFF. The CDR3 nucleotides read TGTGCCAGCAGTAGGGGGACAGTGAACACCGGGGAGCTGTTTTTT.

The chain has TRBV7-9 and TRBJ2-6; 10 bases are a match to TRBD1. V gave up 5 bases and J gave up 0 bases; unmatched junction bases: 10. Germline CDR1 SEHNR, CDR2 FQNEAQ (reference sequence). The CDR3 is made up of 19 amino acids. The CDR3 sequence: CASSPGLGTGASGANVLTF. CDR3 coding DNA: TGTGCCAGCAGCCCCGGTTTGGGGACAGGGGCCTCTGGGGCCAACGTCCTGACTTTC.

This clone was seen a few times. CDR3 coding DNA: TGTGCCAGCAGCCAAGGCCGGGGGATGAACACTGAAGCTTTCTTT. Translating gives CASSQGRGMNTEAFF. The V gene is TRBV4-2, the J gene TRBJ1-1; tentative D call: TRBD1 (5 bases). The CDR3 totals 15 residues. Germline CDR1 and CDR2: LGHNA and YNFKEQ. V dropped 1 base and J dropped 0 bases, with 9 bases sitting between them.

This clone is a singleton in its sample. The chain couples TRBV7-2 to TRBJ2-6; 9 positions agree with TRBD1. The CDR3 totals 19 residues. Losses at the gene ends were 4 bases for V and 5 bases for J; bases not matched to a gene: 15. Germline lookup yields CDR1 SGHTA and CDR2 FQGNSA. Here the CDR3 DNA reads TGTGCCAGCAGCTCTAATGCCTTGGGGGACAGGGTTTGGGCCAACGTCCTGACTTTC. This translates into CASSSNALGDRVWANVLTF.

The rearrangement joins TRBV18 to TRBJ2-1, with TRBD1 matching over 7 bases. Trimming took 3 bases from V and 8 from J; bases not matched to a gene: 7. Per the germline V gene, CDR1 is KGHSH and CDR2 is LQKENI. This CDR3 has 14 residues. DNA of the CDR3: TGTGCCAGCTCACCGGGACAGCCCCGCGATGAGCAGTTCTTC. This gives the protein CASSPGQPRDEQFF.

This chain connects TRBV19 to TRBJ1-1; D unresolved. CDR1 and CDR2 from the germline V gene are LNHDA and SQIVND (reference sequence). The V end was cut by 3 bases, the J end by 0 bases, with 5 bases between. This CDR3 region has 13 residues. CDR3 amino acids: CASSINLNTEAFF. CDR3 in DNA: TGTGCCAGTAGTATCAATCTGAACACTGAAGCTTTCTTT. Combining the CDR3 with reference TRBV19 and TRBJ1-1 gives the whole variable domain DGGITQSPKYLFRKEGQNVTLSCEQNLNHDAMYWYRQDPGQGLRLIYYSQIVNDFQKGDIAEGYSVSREKKESFPLTVTSAQKNPTAFYLCASSINLNTEAFFGQGTRLTVV.

V is TRBV4-1 and J is TRBJ2-2; possibly TRBD1 or TRBD2 for D (6 bases each). Germline V gene data show CDR1 as MGHRA and CDR2 as YSYEKL. Trimming removed 4 bases at V and 2 bases at J, with 17 bases between. The CDR3 consists of 17 residues. CDR3 sequence: CASSRPAGGGNTGELFF. The CDR3 DNA reads as TGCGCCAGCAGCCGTCCGGCTGGAGGGGGTAACACCGGGGAGCTGTTTTTT.

The chain combines TRBV28 with TRBJ1-4; possibly TRBD1 for D (6 bases). This CDR3 has 15 amino acids. V lost 7 bases, J lost 9 bases, and 21 bases lay in between. CDR1 and CDR2 from the germline V gene are MDHEN and SYDVKM. CDR3 region: CASTVGGASSKKLFF. In DNA, the CDR3 is TGTGCCAGCACCGTGGGGGGGGCGAGTAGTAAAAAACTGTTTTTT. Full variable domain (outside the CDR3, taken from reference TRBV28 and TRBJ1-4): DVKVTQSSRYLVKRTGEKVFLECVQDMDHENMFWYRQDPGLGLRLIYFSYDVKMKEKGDIPEGYSVSREKKERFSLILESASTNQTSMYLCASTVGGASSKKLFFGSGTQLSVL.

The DNA of the CDR3 is TGTGCCAGCAGTGAATTTACAGGGAGAAGGGGAGAGACCCAGTACTTC. It codes for CASSEFTGRRGETQYF. The chain is built from TRBV25-1 and TRBJ2-5; D is perhaps TRBD1 (6 bases). The CDR3 spans 16 residues. CDR1 and CDR2 (germline): MGHDK, SYGVNS. The V gene lost 1 base and the J gene lost 4 bases, with 16 bases spanning the gap.

This clone is a singleton in its sample. The chain combines TRBV5-1 with TRBJ2-5; perhaps TRBD2 as D (5 bases). The CDR3 sequence is 13 residues long. V lost 5 bases, J lost 5 bases, and 13 bases lay in between. Germline CDR1 reads SGHRS; CDR2 reads YFSETQ. The CDR3 spells CASSREAAETQYF. Here the CDR3 DNA reads TGCGCCAGCAGTCGGGAAGCAGCGGAGACCCAGTACTTC. The full variable domain, completed using reference TRBV5-1 and TRBJ2-5, is KAGVTQTPRYLIKTRGQQVTLSCSPISGHRSVSWYQQTPGQGLQFLFEYFSETQRNKGNFPGRFSGRQFSNSRSEMNVSTLELGDSALYLCASSREAAETQYFGPGTRLLVL.

The chain carries TRBV5-5 and TRBJ2-7; 7 bases line up with TRBD2. The V gene's germline CDR1 is SGHKS and CDR2 YYEKEE (reference sequence). There are 13 residues in the CDR3. J lost 3 bases, V lost 3 bases, and 3 bases had no gene match. The CDR3 reads CASSSGLVYEQYF. The CDR3 DNA is TGTGCCAGCAGCTCTGGACTAGTCTACGAGCAGTACTTC.

The chain carries TRBV30 and TRBJ2-7, with a weak D call TRBD1 (5 bases). The germline V and J ends were trimmed by 1 base and 3 bases, with 16 bases remaining between them. The length of the CDR3 is 15 residues. Germline V gene lookup returns CDR1 GTSNPN and CDR2 SVGIG (reference sequence). CDR3 sequence reads: CAWSAPRQSLYEQYF. The CDR3, as DNA: TGTGCCTGGAGTGCTCCTCGACAGTCCCTCTACGAGCAGTACTTC.

V gene TRBV5-8 combines with J gene TRBJ1-1, with unresolved D. Germline V CDR1 and CDR2: SGHTS, YDEGEE. This CDR3 has 13 amino acids. The V end was cut by 1 base, the J end by 4 bases, with 8 bases between. The CDR3 region is CASSLSPRTEAFF. Here the CDR3 DNA reads TGTGCCAGCAGCTTGAGTCCCCGCACTGAAGCTTTCTTT. The whole variable domain, remainder taken from reference TRBV5-8 and TRBJ1-1, is EAGVTQSPTHLIKTRGQQATLRCSPISGHTSVYWYQQALGLGLQFLLWYDEGEERNRGNFPPRFSGRQFPNYSSELNVNALELEDSALYLCASSLSPRTEAFFGQGTRLTVV.

The rearrangement joins TRBV5-1 to TRBJ2-5, with a tentative D call TRBD2 (6 bases). CDR1 is SGHRS and CDR2 is YFSETQ in the germline V gene. Trimming took 4 bases from V and 5 from J, leaving 21 bases between them. There are 16 residues in the CDR3. The CDR3 region has the DNA TGCGCCAGCAGCGTAGGACCTCCGGGACTTCTGGAGACCCAGTACTTC. Encoded protein: CASSVGPPGLLETQYF.

V is TRBV4-3 and J is TRBJ1-2; the D gene is possibly TRBD1 (6 bases). Germline V gives CDR1 LGHNA, CDR2 YSLEER. V was clipped by 1 base and J by 2 bases, with 11 bases between them. The CDR3 covers 15 residues. The CDR3 region is CASSQGAGVNYGYTF. For the CDR3, the DNA is TGCGCCAGCAGCCAAGGGGCAGGGGTAAACTATGGCTACACCTTC.

This chain links TRBV15 with TRBJ2-3; 11 bases line up with TRBD2. The CDR3 length is 16 residues. With 5 bases clipped from V and 1 base from J, the junction kept 5 bases outside the gene matches. CDR1 and CDR2 from the germline V gene are LNHNV and YYDKDF (reference sequence). The CDR3 protein is CATSRGTSGGTDTQYF. The CDR3 DNA follows: TGTGCCACCAGCCGCGGGACTAGCGGAGGCACAGATACGCAGTATTTT. The entire variable domain, with the rest obtained from reference TRBV15 and TRBJ2-3, is as follows: DAMVIQNPRYQVTQFGKPVTLSCSQTLNHNVMYWYQQKSSQAPKLLFHYYDKDFNNEADTPDNFQSRRPNTSFCFLDIRSPGLGDTAMYLCATSRGTSGGTDTQYFGPGTRLTVL.

The rearrangement joins TRBV13 to TRBJ1-2; 10 bases fit TRBD1. Per the germline V gene, CDR1 is PRHDT and CDR2 is FYEKMQ (reference sequence). The CDR3 spans 16 residues. The V and J ends lost 5 bases and 3 bases, in that order; junction bases with no gene match: 9. The CDR3 region is CASSRQPGTGDYGYTF. The CDR3 nucleotides are TGTGCCAGCAGCCGGCAACCGGGGACAGGGGACTATGGCTACACCTTC.

As for this clone: Additional DNA sequences in this sample encode the identical CDR3. The CDR3 nucleotides read TGTGCCAGCAGCGTTGGGGTGGGCACTGAAGCTTTCTTT. Translated, it gives CASSVGVGTEAFF. The chain uses TRBV9 and TRBJ1-1; no clear D gene. CDR1 and CDR2 (germline): SGDLS, YYNGEE. The CDR3 is 13 amino acids. V lost 2 bases and J lost 4, with 9 bases in between.

The gene calls are TRBV29-1 and TRBJ2-7; 8 bases align to TRBD1. Germline CDR1 reads SQVTM; CDR2 reads ANQGSEA. Trimming cost V 2 bases and J 2 bases; bases outside gene matches: 8. The CDR3 sequence is 15 residues long. The CDR3 bases are TGCAGCGTTGAATCCCTGGGGACAGGTACCTACGAGCAGTACTTC. This codes for CSVESLGTGTYEQYF.

Here the CDR3 reads CASSPMILEPGQGGSGELFF. The CDR3 region has the DNA TGTGCCAGCTCACCAATGATATTAGAACCGGGACAGGGAGGATCCGGGGAGCTGTTTTTT. The chain uses TRBV18 and TRBJ2-2; 9 bases map to TRBD1. V was clipped by 2 bases and J by 6 bases; unmatched bases: 19. CDR1 and CDR2 (germline): KGHSH, LQKENI. The CDR3 contains 20 residues.

In the case of this clone: Germline is not matched at one junction end, which may reflect a read error. The J gene is TRBJ2-1, the V gene TRBV11-1; the match to TRBD1 covers 8 bases. Germline lookup yields CDR1 SGHAT and CDR2 FQDESV (reference sequence). This CDR3 contains 11 residues. The CDR3 DNA reads TGTGCCAGCAGTTCCGGGACAGGCTCCGTCTTC. Its translation is CASSSGTGSVF.

As DNA, the CDR3 is TGCGCCAGCAGCCAGGGACAGCCTGTGGAAGAGACCCAGTACTTC. Amino acids: CASSQGQPVEETQYF. This rearrangement joins TRBV5-1 to TRBJ2-5; 7 nucleotides agree with TRBD1. This CDR3 comprises 15 residues. Germline lookup yields CDR1 SGHRS and CDR2 YFSETQ. J lost 3 bases, V lost 4 bases, and 9 bases had no gene match.

The rearrangement uses TRBV25-1 and TRBJ1-4; D is undetermined. The germline V and J ends were trimmed by 8 bases and 4 bases, with 11 bases remaining between them. The germline gives CDR1 MGHDK, CDR2 SYGVNS. The length of the CDR3 is 13 residues. The CDR3 spells CASPPVINEKLFF. The CDR3 coding sequence is TGTGCCAGCCCGCCAGTGATTAATGAAAAACTGTTTTTT. Full variable domain (rest looked up from reference TRBV25-1 and TRBJ1-4): EADIYQTPRYLVIGTGKKITLECSQTMGHDKMYWYQQDPGMELHLIHYSYGVNSTEKGDLSSESTVSRIRTEHFPLTLESARPSHTSQYLCASPPVINEKLFFGSGTQLSVL.

The chain recombines TRBV2 with TRBJ2-7; no clear D. The germline V gene has CDR1 SNHLY and CDR2 FYNNEI. The CDR3 totals 14 residues. With 6 bases removed from V and 0 bases from J, the gap between germline ends came to 12 bases. This chain's CDR3 is CASSAPHLSYEQYF. The CDR3, as DNA: TGTGCCAGCAGCGCCCCTCACCTCTCCTACGAGCAGTACTTC.

This clone was detected only a few times. The chain uses TRBV30 and TRBJ1-1; D is ambiguous. The germline V gene has CDR1 GTSNPN and CDR2 SVGIG (reference sequence). The V and J ends lost 1 base and 5 bases respectively, with 5 bases between them. The CDR3 contains 11 residues. The CDR3 loop reads CAWSGWTEAFF. The CDR3 DNA is TGTGCCTGGAGTGGGTGGACTGAAGCTTTCTTT.

The J gene is TRBJ2-1, the V gene TRBV11-3; 12 bases are shared with TRBD2. The CDR3 has 18 amino acids. CDR1 and CDR2 (germline): SGHNT, YENEEA. The V and J ends lost 2 bases and 2 bases, in that order; junction bases with no gene match: 7. CDR3 DNA: TGTGCCAGCAGCTTACGGACTAGCGGGAAGGCAGCCTACAATGAGCAGTTCTTC. Its protein is CASSLRTSGKAAYNEQFF.

CDR3 bases: TGTGCCAGCAGTTACACAGGGGTTTTGGAGACCCAGTACTTC. It encodes CASSYTGVLETQYF. The chain employs TRBV6-6 and TRBJ2-5; 7 bases line up with TRBD1. V was pared by 2 bases and J by 5 bases, with 5 bases of the junction left unmatched. Germline loops: CDR1 MNHNY, CDR2 SVGAGI (reference sequence). The CDR3 length is 14 residues.

The CDR3 bases are TGTGCCAGCGGATCTTGGAGTAGCGGGAGACCGGGCGAGCAGTACTTC. Translating it yields CASGSWSSGRPGEQYF. The chain recombines TRBV2 with TRBJ2-7; 9 bases are shared with TRBD2. V was pared by 8 bases and J by 6 bases, with 17 bases of the junction left unmatched. Germline values: CDR1 SNHLY, CDR2 FYNNEI. CDR3 size: 16 residues.

V gene TRBV19 combines with J gene TRBJ2-7; a possible D gene is TRBD1 (5 bases). The germline V gene encodes CDR1 LNHDA and CDR2 SQIVND (reference sequence). The CDR3 contains 13 residues. With 9 bases removed from V and 3 bases from J, the gap between germline ends came to 15 bases. The CDR3 DNA sequence: TGTGCCAGCCGCCAGCAGGGTGGCTACGAGCAGTACTTC. This codes for CASRQQGGYEQYF.